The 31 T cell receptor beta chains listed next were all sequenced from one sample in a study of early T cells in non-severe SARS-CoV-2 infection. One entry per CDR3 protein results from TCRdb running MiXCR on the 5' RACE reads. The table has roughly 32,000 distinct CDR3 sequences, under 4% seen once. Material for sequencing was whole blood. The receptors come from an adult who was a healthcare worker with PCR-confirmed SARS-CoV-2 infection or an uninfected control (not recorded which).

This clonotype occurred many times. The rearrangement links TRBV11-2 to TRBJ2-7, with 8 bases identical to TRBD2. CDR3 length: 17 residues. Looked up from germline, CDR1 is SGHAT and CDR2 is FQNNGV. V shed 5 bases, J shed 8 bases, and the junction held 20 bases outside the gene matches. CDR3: CASSPSIIAGPLVQQYF. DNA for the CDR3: TGTGCCAGCAGCCCTTCAATAATAGCGGGGCCCCTAGTGCAGCAGTACTTC.

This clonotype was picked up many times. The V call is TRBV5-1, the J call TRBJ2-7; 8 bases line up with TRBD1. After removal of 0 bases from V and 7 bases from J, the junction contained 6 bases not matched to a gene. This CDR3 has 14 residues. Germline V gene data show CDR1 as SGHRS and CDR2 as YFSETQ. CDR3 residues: CASSLGPGGAEQYF. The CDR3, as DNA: TGCGCCAGCAGCTTGGGTCCAGGGGGCGCAGAGCAGTACTTC.

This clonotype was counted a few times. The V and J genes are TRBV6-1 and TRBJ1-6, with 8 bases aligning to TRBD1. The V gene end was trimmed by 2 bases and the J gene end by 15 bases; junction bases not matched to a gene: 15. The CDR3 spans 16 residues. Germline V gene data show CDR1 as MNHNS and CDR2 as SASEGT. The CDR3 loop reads CASSETGGALVDILHF. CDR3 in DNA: TGTGCCAGCAGTGAAACAGGGGGAGCTCTAGTGGATATCCTCCACTTT.

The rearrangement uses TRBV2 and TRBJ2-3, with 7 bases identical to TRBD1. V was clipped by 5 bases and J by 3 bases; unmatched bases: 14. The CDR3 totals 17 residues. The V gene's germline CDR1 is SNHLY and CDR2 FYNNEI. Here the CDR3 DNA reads TGTGCCAGCAGTCCTTCCCGGACAGGCCGTCCTACAGATACGCAGTATTTT. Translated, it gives CASSPSRTGRPTDTQYF. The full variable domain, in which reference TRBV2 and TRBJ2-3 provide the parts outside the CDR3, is EPEVTQTPSHQVTQMGQEVILRCVPISNHLYFYWYRQILGQKVEFLVSFYNNEISEKSEIFDDQFSVERPDGSNFTLKIRSTKLEDSAMYFCASSPSRTGRPTDTQYFGPGTRLTVL.

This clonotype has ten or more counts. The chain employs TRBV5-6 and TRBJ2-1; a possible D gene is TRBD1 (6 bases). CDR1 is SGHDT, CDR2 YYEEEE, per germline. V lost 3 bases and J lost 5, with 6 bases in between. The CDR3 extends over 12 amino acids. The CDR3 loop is CASSYRDNEQFF. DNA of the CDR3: TGTGCCAGCAGCTACAGGGACAATGAGCAGTTCTTC.

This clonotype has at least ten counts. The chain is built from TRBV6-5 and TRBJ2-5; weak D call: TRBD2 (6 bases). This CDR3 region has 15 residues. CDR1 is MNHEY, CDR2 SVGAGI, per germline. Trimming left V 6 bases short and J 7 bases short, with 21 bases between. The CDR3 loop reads CASRPTRDSGRTQYF. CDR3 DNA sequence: TGTGCCAGCAGACCGACCCGGGACTCCGGGAGGACCCAGTACTTC.

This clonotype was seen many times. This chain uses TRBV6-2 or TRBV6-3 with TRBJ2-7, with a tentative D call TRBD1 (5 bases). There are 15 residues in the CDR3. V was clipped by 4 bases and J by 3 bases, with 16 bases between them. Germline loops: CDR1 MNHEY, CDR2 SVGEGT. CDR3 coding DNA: TGTGCCAGCAGTTTTGATCAGGGTGGTTACTACGAGCAGTACTTC. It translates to CASSFDQGGYYEQYF.

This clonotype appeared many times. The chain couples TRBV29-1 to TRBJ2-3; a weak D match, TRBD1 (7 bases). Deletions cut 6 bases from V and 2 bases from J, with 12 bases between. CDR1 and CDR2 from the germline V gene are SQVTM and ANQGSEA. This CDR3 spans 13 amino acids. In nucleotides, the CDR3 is TGCAGCGTCTCCAGGGGGGACACAGATACGCAGTATTTT. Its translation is CSVSRGDTDTQYF.

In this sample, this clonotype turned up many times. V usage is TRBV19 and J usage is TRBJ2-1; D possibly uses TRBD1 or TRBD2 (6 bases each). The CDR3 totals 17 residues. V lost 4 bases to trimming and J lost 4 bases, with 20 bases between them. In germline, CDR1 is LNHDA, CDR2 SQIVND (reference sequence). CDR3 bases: TGTGCCAGTAGTACACCTCCTTGGAGGGGGATTTACAATGAGCAGTTCTTC. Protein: CASSTPPWRGIYNEQFF.

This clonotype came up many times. The CDR3 protein is CASSLAFQPQHF. CDR3 bases: TGTGCCAGCAGCTTAGCGTTCCAGCCCCAGCATTTT. The chain recombines TRBV7-2 with TRBJ1-5; no clear D. Deletions cut 0 bases from V and 7 bases from J, with 4 bases between. The CDR3 length is 12 residues. The germline gives CDR1 SGHTA, CDR2 FQGNSA.

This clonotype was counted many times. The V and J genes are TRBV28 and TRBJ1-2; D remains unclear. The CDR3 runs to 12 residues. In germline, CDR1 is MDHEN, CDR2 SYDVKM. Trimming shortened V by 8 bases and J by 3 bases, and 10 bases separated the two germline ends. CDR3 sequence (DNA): TGTGCCAGCCGAAGTGGGGACTATGGCTACACCTTC. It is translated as CASRSGDYGYTF.

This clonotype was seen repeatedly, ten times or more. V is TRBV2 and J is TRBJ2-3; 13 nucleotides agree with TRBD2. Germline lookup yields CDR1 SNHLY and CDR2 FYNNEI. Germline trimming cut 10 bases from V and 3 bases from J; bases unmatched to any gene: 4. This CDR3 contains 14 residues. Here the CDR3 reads CATSGLAGTDTQYF. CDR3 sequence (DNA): TGTGCCACTTCGGGACTAGCGGGAACAGATACGCAGTATTTT.

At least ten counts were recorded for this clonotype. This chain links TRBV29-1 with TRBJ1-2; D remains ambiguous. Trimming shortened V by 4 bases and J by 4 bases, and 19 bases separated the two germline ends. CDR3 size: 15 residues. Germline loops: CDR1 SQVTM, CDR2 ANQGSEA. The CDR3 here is CSVASSTSLVYGYTF. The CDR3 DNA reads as TGCAGCGTTGCTAGTTCCACGTCCCTCGTCTATGGCTACACCTTC. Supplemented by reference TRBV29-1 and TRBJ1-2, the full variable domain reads SAVISQKPSRDICQRGTSLTIQCQVDSQVTMMFWYRQQPGQSLTLIATANQGSEATYESGFVIDKFPISRPNLTFSTLTVSNMSPEDSSIYLCSVASSTSLVYGYTFGSGTRLTVV.

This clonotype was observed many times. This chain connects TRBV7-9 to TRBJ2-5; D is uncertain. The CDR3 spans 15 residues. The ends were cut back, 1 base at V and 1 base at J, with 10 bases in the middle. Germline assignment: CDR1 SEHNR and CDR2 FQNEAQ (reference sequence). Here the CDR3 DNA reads TGTGCCAGCAGCTTAGTGGAGATAAGCCAAGAGACCCAGTACTTC. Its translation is CASSLVEISQETQYF.

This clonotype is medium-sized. In DNA, the CDR3 is TGTGCCAGCAGCTCCCACGATAAACAGGGTTCTGGCTCACCCCTCCACTTT. It yields the protein CASSSHDKQGSGSPLHF. The chain is built from TRBV7-9 and TRBJ1-6; D is perhaps TRBD1 (6 bases). V lost 4 bases, J lost 10 bases, and 23 bases lay in between. Germline V gene data show CDR1 as SEHNR and CDR2 as FQNEAQ (reference sequence). This CDR3 region has 17 residues.

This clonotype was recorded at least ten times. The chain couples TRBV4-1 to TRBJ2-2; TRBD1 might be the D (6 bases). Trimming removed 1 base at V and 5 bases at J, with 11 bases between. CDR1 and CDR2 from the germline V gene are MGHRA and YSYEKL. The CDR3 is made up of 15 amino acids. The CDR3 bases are TGCGCCAGCAGCCAAGCCCGGACAGCAACCGGGGAGCTGTTTTTT. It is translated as CASSQARTATGELFF.

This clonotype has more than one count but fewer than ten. This chain's CDR3 is CASSLGQGRDQPQHF. DNA of the CDR3: TGTGCCAGCAGCCTCGGACAGGGTAGGGATCAGCCCCAGCATTTT. This sequence joins TRBV3-2 and TRBJ1-5; the D call TRBD1 from the table was never checked on the DNA. TRBV3-2 is described as a pseudogene. This CDR3 contains 15 residues.

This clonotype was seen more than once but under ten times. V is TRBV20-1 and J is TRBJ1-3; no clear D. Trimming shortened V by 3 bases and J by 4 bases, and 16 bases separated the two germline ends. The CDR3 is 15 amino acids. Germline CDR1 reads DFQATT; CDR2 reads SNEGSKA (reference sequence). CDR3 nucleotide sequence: TGCAGTGCTAGGTCCGCGGCCCGGCCAGGAAACACCATATATTTT. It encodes CSARSAARPGNTIYF.

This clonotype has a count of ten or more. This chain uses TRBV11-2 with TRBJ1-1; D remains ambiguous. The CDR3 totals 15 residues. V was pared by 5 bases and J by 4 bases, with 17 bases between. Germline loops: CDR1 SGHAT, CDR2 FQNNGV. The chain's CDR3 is CASSAAEGVFTEAFF. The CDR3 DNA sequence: TGTGCCAGCAGCGCGGCGGAGGGTGTTTTCACTGAAGCTTTCTTT. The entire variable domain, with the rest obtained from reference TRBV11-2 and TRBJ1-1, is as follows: EAGVAQSPRYKIIEKRQSVAFWCNPISGHATLYWYQQILGQGPKLLIQFQNNGVVDDSQLPKDRFSAERLKGVDSTLKIQPAKLEDSAVYLCASSAAEGVFTEAFFGQGTRLTVV.

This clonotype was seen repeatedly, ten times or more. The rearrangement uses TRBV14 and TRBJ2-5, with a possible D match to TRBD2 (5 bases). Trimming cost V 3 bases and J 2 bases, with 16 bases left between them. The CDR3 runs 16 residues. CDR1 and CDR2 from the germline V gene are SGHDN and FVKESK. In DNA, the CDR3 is TGTGCCAGCAGCCAGATCCTCGGGGTTTGGCAAGAGACCCAGTACTTC. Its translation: CASSQILGVWQETQYF. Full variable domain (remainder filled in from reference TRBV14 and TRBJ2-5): EAGVTQFPSHSVIEKGQTVTLRCDPISGHDNLYWYRRVMGKEIKFLLHFVKESKQDESGMPNNRFLAERTGGTYSTLKVQPAELEDSGVYFCASSQILGVWQETQYFGPGTRLLVL.

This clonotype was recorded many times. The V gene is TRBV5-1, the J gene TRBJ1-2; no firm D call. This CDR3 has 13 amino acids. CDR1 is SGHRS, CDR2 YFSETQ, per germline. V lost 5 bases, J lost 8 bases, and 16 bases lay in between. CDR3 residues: CASRSDIYVGYTF. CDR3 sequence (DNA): TGCGCCAGCAGGTCCGACATATACGTCGGCTACACCTTC. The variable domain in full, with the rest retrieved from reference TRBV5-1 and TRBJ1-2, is KAGVTQTPRYLIKTRGQQVTLSCSPISGHRSVSWYQQTPGQGLQFLFEYFSETQRNKGNFPGRFSGRQFSNSRSEMNVSTLELGDSALYLCASRSDIYVGYTFGSGTRLTVV.

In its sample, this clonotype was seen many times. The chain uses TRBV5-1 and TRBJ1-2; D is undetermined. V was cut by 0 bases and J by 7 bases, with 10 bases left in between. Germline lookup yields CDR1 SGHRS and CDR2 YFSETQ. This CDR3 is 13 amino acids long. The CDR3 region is CASSLDNLSGYTF. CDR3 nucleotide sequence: TGCGCCAGCAGCTTGGACAACCTTTCTGGCTACACCTTC.

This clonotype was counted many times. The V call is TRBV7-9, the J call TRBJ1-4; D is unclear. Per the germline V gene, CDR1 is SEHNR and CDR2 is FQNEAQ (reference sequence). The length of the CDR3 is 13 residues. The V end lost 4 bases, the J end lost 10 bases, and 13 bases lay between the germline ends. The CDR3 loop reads CASSSGQDGKLFF. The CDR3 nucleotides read TGTGCCAGCAGCTCGGGTCAGGACGGAAAACTGTTTTTT.

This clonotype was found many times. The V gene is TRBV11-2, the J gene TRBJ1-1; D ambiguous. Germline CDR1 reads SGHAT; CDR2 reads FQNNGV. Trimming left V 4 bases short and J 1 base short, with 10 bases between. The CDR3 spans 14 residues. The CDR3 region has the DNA TGTGCCAGCAGCTGGCAATTTGGGAACACTGAAGCTTTCTTT. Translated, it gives CASSWQFGNTEAFF.

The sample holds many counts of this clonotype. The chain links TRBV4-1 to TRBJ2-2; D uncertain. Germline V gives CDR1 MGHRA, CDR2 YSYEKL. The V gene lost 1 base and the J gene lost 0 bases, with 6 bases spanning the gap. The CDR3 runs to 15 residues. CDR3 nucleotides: TGCGCCAGCAGCCAAGGTGCCGCGAACACCGGGGAGCTGTTTTTT. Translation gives CASSQGAANTGELFF.

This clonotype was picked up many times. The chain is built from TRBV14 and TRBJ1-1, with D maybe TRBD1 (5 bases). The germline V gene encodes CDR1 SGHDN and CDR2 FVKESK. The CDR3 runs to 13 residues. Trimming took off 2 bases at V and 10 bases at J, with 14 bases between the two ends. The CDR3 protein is CASSQNPWQGAFF. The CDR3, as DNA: TGTGCCAGCAGCCAAAACCCCTGGCAGGGAGCTTTCTTT.

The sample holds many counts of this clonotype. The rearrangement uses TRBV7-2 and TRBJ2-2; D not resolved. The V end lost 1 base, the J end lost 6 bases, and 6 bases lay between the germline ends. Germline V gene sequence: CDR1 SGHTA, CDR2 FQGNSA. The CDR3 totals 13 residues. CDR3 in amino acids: CASSLVPPGELFF. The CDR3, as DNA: TGTGCCAGCAGCTTAGTGCCCCCCGGGGAGCTGTTTTTT.

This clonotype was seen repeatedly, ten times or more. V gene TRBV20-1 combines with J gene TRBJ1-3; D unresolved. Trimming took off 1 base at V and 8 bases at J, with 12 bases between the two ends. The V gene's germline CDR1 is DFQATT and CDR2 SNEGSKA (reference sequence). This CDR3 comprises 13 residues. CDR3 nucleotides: TGCAGTGCTAGAGGAGGGCCGAGGGACACCATATATTTT. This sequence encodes CSARGGPRDTIYF.

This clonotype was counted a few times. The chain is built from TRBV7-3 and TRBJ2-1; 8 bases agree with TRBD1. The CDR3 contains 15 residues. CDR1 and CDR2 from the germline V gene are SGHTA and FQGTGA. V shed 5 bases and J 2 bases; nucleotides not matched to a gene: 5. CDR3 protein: CASSLGQGTYNEQFF. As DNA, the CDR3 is TGTGCCAGCAGCCTCGGACAGGGAACCTACAATGAGCAGTTCTTC.

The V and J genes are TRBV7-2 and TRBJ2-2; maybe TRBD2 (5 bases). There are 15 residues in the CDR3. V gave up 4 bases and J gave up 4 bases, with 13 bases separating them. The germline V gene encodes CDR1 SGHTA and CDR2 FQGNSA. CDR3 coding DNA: TGTGCCAGCAGCTACCGGGCCGCGGGCACCGGGGAGCTGTTTTTT. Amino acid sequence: CASSYRAAGTGELFF.

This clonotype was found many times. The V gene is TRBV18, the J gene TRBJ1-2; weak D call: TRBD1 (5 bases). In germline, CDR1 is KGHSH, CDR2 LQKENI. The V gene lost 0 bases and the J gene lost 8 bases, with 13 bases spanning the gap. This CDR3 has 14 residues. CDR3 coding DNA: TGTGCCAGCTCACCACCGGCCAGGGCGGAAGGCTACACCTTC. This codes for CASSPPARAEGYTF.